This entry features one T cell receptor beta chain sequence. Its antigen is not known. This specimen comes from a study of post-analysis software for immune sequencing data. Whole-study results and caveats: Pronounced co-clustering by F measure was evident among identically batched samples. There were five or six TRBV segments more frequent in patients than controls, and TRBV5-6, TRBV5-1 and TRBV20-1 were among them.

cDNA libraries for TCR beta contained unique molecular identifiers. Via MiXCR, TCRdb re-called the PCR reads, giving one row per CDR3 protein. The repertoire holds about 560,000 distinct CDR3 sequences, with 40% to 50% as singletons. This CDR3 has 14 amino acids. The V end lost 3 bases, the J end lost 5 bases, and 13 bases lay between the germline ends. The J gene is TRBJ2-5, the V gene TRBV12-3 or TRBV12-4; D is perhaps TRBD2 (5 bases). The TCR was taken from a girl under 18 with multiple sclerosis. Sequenced material: blood. CDR3 DNA sequence: TGTGCCAGCAGTTTTTCTGCCGGGGAGGAGACCCAGTACTTC. Translating it yields CASSFSAGEETQYF.